The 3 T cell receptor beta chains in this list originate from one sample, sequenced in a study of blood T cell repertoires in COVID-19. The protocol was immunoSEQ multiplex PCR, while the TCRdb copy is restricted to in-frame clones and leaves out a portion. Of around 64,000 clones in the sample, around nine tenths are singletons; the top ten hold approximately 19%. Input material: peripheral blood. Source of these receptors: a woman of 80 years or more with acute or convalescent COVID-19.

The CDR3 region is CASSHGVGGAFF. DNA for the CDR3: TGTGCCAGCAGCCACGGGGTGGGTGGAGCTTTCTTT. The J gene is TRBJ1-1, the V gene TRBV3-1 (or the pseudogene TRBV3-2); D unclear. The CDR3 is 12 amino acids. Trimming shortened V by 3 bases and J by 10 bases, and 12 bases separated the two germline ends. Germline V gives CDR1 LGHDT, CDR2 YNNKEL (reference sequence).

The chain uses TRBV19 and TRBJ1-5; the D is unclear. The CDR3 is 14 residues long. Trimming left V 2 bases short and J 2 bases short, with 7 bases between. Germline V gene sequence: CDR1 LNHDA, CDR2 SQIVND (reference sequence). The CDR3 loop reads CASSIIYGNQPQHF. The CDR3 bases are TGTGCCAGTAGTATAATCTACGGCAATCAGCCCCAGCATTTT. Together with reference TRBV19 and TRBJ1-5, the CDR3 gives the full variable domain: DGGITQSPKYLFRKEGQNVTLSCEQNLNHDAMYWYRQDPGQGLRLIYYSQIVNDFQKGDIAEGYSVSREKKESFPLTVTSAQKNPTAFYLCASSIIYGNQPQHFGDGTRLSIL.

V gene TRBV6-6 combines with J gene TRBJ2-1; 8 nucleotides align to TRBD1. The CDR3 totals 16 residues. Trimming cost V 4 bases and J 4 bases; bases outside gene matches: 9. CDR1 and CDR2 from the germline V gene are MNHNY and SVGAGI (reference sequence). CDR3 sequence reads: CASSSRTGRLYNEQFF. CDR3 bases: TGTGCCAGCAGTTCCCGGACAGGGCGGTTATACAATGAGCAGTTCTTC.